Here is one T cell receptor beta chain with its context. Its antigen target is currently unknown. Base qualities are not recorded, but no much larger clone differs from it by a single base. In total, over 600 healthy bone marrow donors made up the cohort. At the time of sampling, every cohort member was nominally healthy, though immune exposures that went unrecorded were likely present. The donor tested CMV seropositive, placing the donor among the approximately 310 seropositive members of the cohort. A peripheral blood sample was collected from each donor, and TCR beta sequencing was performed on peripheral blood mononuclear cells. Genomic DNA extraction from the blood cell samples was performed with the Qiagen DNeasy Blood Extraction Kit. Library method: the immunoSEQ multiplex PCR assay. A mixture of 60 forward primers for TCR Vbeta segments and 13 reverse primers for TCR Jbeta segments was used in the multiplex PCR. Amplification of the CDR3 region of rearranged TCR beta genes was performed with a multiplex PCR assay on genomic DNA. On the Illumina HiSeq System, the amplified TCR beta libraries were sequenced as 87-base-pair reads. The source study handled its data this way. A later analysis tallied about 77 million unique TCR beta chains across the roughly 610 repertoires, and around 10 million of those chains were shared by two or more donors. A nearest-neighbor algorithm error-corrected the raw reads and collapsed the reads into unique sequences, merging closely related sequences to remove PCR and sequencing errors. Alignment of CDR3 sequences to IMGT reference sequences was used to assign V, D and J gene segments. For a sequence to be retained, a match of at least six nucleotides was required to both a V gene segment and a J gene segment. A rearrangement counted as productive if the CDR3 had no stop codons and remained in frame with V and J, and every other rearrangement counted as non-productive. Following IMGT convention, CDR3 was defined as the stretch from the second conserved V-encoded cysteine up to the conserved J-encoded phenylalanine. Sequences without an unambiguous match to a single V gene segment were excluded from the earlier analysis of 500 to 700 of the donors. An earlier analysis of 587 of the donors classified V segments as functional when productive rearrangements were above 56.7% and as segregating when the standard deviation between donors was above 5%. A statistical classification framework was developed to diagnose cytomegalovirus status using the catalog of TCR beta chain sequences. In a later analysis, TCR nucleotide sequences were compared against IMGT/GENE-DB human TR gene sequences so that V and J genes could be assigned. In a later analysis, CDR3 sequences and most-parsimonious VDJ recombination scenarios were assigned using the TCRdist pipeline. In a later analysis, every TCR beta chain was defined by the combination of its CDR3 amino acid sequence and its V-gene family, and reads without a unique V-gene family were dropped. A later analysis removed over 500 highly shared, low-generation-probability nucleotide sequences to deal with suspected cross-contamination and a sequencing artifact. In a later analysis, a clonal expansion index for each public chain was calculated from normalized within-repertoire ranks of inferred template counts. In a later analysis, generation probabilities were computed using a VDJ recombination model fitted to out-of-frame rearrangements, and the results were checked against IGoR. In a later analysis, TCR-TCR, TCR-HLA and TCR-CMV co-occurrence was scored with hypergeometric tests, and a repertoire-size bias correction was applied to TCR pairs. In a later analysis, false discovery rates were estimated by permuting HLA or CMV assignments 20 times. In a later analysis, co-occurring TCRs were grouped using DBSCAN, and TCRdist sequence similarity was added for clustering within HLA-allele-positive subsets. For co-occurrence clustering, repertoires with fewer than 30,000 or more than 120,000 public chains were excluded, along with five or six repertoires with anomalous nucleotide sharing. This immuneACCESS table, as held by TCRdb, lists in-frame sequences with V and J called but not all clones. Of the missing ones, under half trace to an unresolved V gene in checked studies; the others have no known cause. From that table come the V and J calls and clone size; the DNA was used to work out D and trimming. This sample has approximately 100,000 clones in its table, and around 77% of those were observed once. 4% of the sample rests with the top ten.

The sample originates from a study of cytomegalovirus exposure and HLA in healthy donors listed by TCRdb under 2017. Some background on the complete study: An earlier analysis of several hundred of the donors reported about 250 Gb of sequence data and 100 million to 130 million unique TCR beta sequences from around 200 million T cells. Approximately 310 gigabases of sequencing data and 75 million to 85 million unique TCR sequences made up an early release that covered some 640 HLA-typed donors. The genetic ancestry cluster associated with self-reported Caucasian donors included 80% to 90% of the 398 genotyped donors. The study aimed to test whether cataloging public T cell receptors could reveal signatures of past pathogen exposure. The study used immunosequencing to profile the T cell repertoires of 600 to 850 subjects and linked those repertoires to cytomegalovirus serostatus. Along with the roughly 670-subject first cohort, a separate validation cohort of around 110 different subjects was used. To predict cytomegalovirus infection status, the study brought together high-throughput TCR immunosequencing, statistical association of individual TCRs with disease status, and machine learning. To study patterns of TCR occurrence, a later analysis re-analyzed previously published TCR beta repertoires from hundreds of donors and added high-resolution HLA genotyping. The later analysis used no new phenotypic data to find candidate immune exposures, relying instead on TCR beta sequences and their occurrence across donors. An earlier analysis of approximately 580 of the donors used high-throughput TCR beta sequencing to judge whether each TCR beta V gene segment behaved as functional or pseudogenic. Alongside the repertoire data, information on donor age, sex, ethnicity and CMV serostatus was compiled. A later genetic analysis took genome-wide SNP genotypes for about 55% of the 666 donors and used that subset as a discovery cohort. Every discovery cohort repertoire had been produced on one sequencing platform. Both class I and class II loci were covered by HLA typing, at four-digit resolution. Typing coverage differed by locus: A, B, C, DRB1 and DQB1 were typed in about 620-630 donors, DQA1 in approximately 520, DPA1 in around 600, and DPB1 in about 450. About 5 DR-DQ haplotypes were handled as single units for association and clustering, since linkage in the cohort was strong. On average, roughly 240,000 unique TCR beta nucleotide sequences were sequenced per donor among roughly 430 genotyped donors of the cohort, with approximately 18% of those sequences being non-productive.

Results the study describes overall, beyond this receptor: A cluster of highly shared sequence variants was judged likely to be a technical artifact of the sequencing pipeline. Most TCR sequences were seen in very few donors, while some public TCRs were found in many individuals. V-gene and J-gene trimming of TCR beta chains was associated with a missense DCLRE1C variant in a later genetic analysis, and the association was replicated in an independent cohort. Immune exposure information for the cohort was limited to CMV serostatus. This cohort had only TCR beta chains sequenced, and the lack of alpha or paired-chain data limited which features could be detected. Compared with equally common non-associated chains, HLA-associated TCR beta chains in a later analysis were more clonally expanded and had lower generation probabilities. Because counts were too low, seventeen rarely observed V segments, including chromosome 9 orphons, were left out of the earlier analysis of some 600 of the donors. Because HLA typing was missing for some donors at each locus, association tests included only the typed subset. In the study, 150 to 200 TCR beta chains were listed as associated with cytomegalovirus. Presence/absence analyses assumed roughly uniform sequencing depth across donors, an assumption that may not hold. Broadly in line with IMGT annotations, most TCR beta V segments showed up in productive rearrangements about 87% or about 30% of the time in an earlier analysis of approximately 640 of the donors. A later analysis found that most CMV-associated TCR beta chains appeared HLA-restricted, with HLA associations seemingly driven largely by CMV exposure. A further reported finding was that TCR beta sequences accurately predicted the HLA-A and HLA-B alleles for most subjects in the first cohort. In a later analysis, 15,000 to 20,000 TCR beta sequences were associated with specific HLA alleles at a false discovery rate of 0.05. According to the authors, the approach could potentially be generalized to other disease states and immunological phenotypes. In a later analysis, TCR association rates were found to vary across HLA loci, with the most associated TCRs seen for DRB1 alleles and the fewest for HLA-C alleles. In vitro tests confirmed that a few of the cytomegalovirus-associated TCR beta chains recognize cytomegalovirus antigens. A later analysis reported that several top co-occurrence clusters appeared linked to parvovirus B19, influenza, CMV and Epstein-Barr virus. According to a later genetic analysis, donors in an Asian-associated ancestry cluster had fewer N-insertions in productive TCRs than the roughly 700-donor mean. When HLA alleles, especially DR and DQ, strongly co-occurred, TCR associations were difficult to assign to individual alleles. Correlated functional status among segregating V segments might be attributable to linkage disequilibrium, but an unknown experimental factor could not be ruled out. The classifier was reported to diagnose cytomegalovirus status with high specificity and sensitivity in both the original and validation cohorts.

The clonotype comes from a man in his forties or fifties in good health and CMV-seropositive. The sequenced sample consisted of PBMCs.

The nucleotides read TGCGCCAGCAGCTTGTACAGGAACACTGAAGCTTTCTTT. This is translated as CASSLYRNTEAFF. Recombination joined TRBV5-1 with TRBJ1-1, with no confidently assigned D gene. Spanning cysteine to phenylalanine, the CDR3 consists of 13 amino acids. CDR3 DNA only is kept here, 39 bases in frame from base 1. For CDR1 and CDR2, the germline V gene lists SGHRS and YFSETQ. At the junction V is shortened by 1 base and J by 1 base, with 5 bases in between.